The rows below give T cell receptor beta chains drawn from one sample of a study of a mutant IDH1 vaccine in newly diagnosed glioma. Their antigen targets remain unknown. Some clones are missing from TCRdb's copy, which holds only in-frame ones; the method was immunoSEQ multiplex PCR. The data hold about 51,000 clones, with around 80% observed a single time. This specimen consisted of PBMCs, obtained from a glioma patient whose treatment included an IDH1 peptide vaccine. Source of these receptors: a man aged 45-65 years with glioma. Both conserved end residues are part of each CDR3. A D gene is named only where the DNA matches it firmly. Part of the rows lack a size; the others show once, few, many or a class for expanded clones.

V gene	D gene	J gene	clone size	CDR3 protein	CDR3 DNA
TRBV20-1	NA	TRBJ1-4	few	CSAQGNEKLFF	TGCAGTGCTCAGGGTAATGAAAAACTGTTTTTT
TRBV4-2	NA	TRBJ1-5	NA	CASSLSTGGEDQPQHF	TGTGCCAGCAGCCTTTCGACGGGCGGGGAGGATCAGCCCCAGCATTTT
TRBV2	NA	TRBJ2-5	NA	CASSEAGGFPETQYF	TGTGCCAGCAGTGAAGCAGGGGGATTCCCAGAGACCCAGTACTTC
TRBV7-2	NA	TRBJ2-3	once	CASTQNPADTQYF	TGTGCCAGCACCCAGAACCCGGCAGATACGCAGTATTTT
TRBV7-9	TRBD1	TRBJ2-7	NA	CASSFAWDSSYEQYF	TGTGCCAGCAGCTTCGCATGGGACAGCTCCTACGAGCAGTACTTC
TRBV6-1	NA	TRBJ2-6	NA	CASSEVPLTGANVLTF	TGTGCCAGCAGTGAAGTCCCACTTACCGGGGCCAACGTCCTGACTTTC
TRBV4-1	TRBD1	TRBJ2-2	NA	CASSQRDRVTGELFF	TGCGCCAGCAGCCAGCGGGACAGGGTCACCGGGGAGCTGTTTTTT
TRBV29-1	NA	TRBJ1-2	NA	CSVVGTLGYGYTF	TGCAGCGTTGTGGGAACCCTTGGCTATGGCTACACCTTC
TRBV27	NA	TRBJ1-5	NA	CASSLRGDGQGQPQHF	TGTGCCAGCAGTCTCCGAGGCGACGGGCAGGGTCAGCCCCAGCATTTT
TRBV6-4	TRBD2	TRBJ2-5	NA	CASSPRLAGETQYF	TGTGCCAGCAGTCCCAGGCTAGCGGGAGAGACCCAGTACTTC
TRBV15	TRBD1	TRBJ1-1	NA	CATSNPQGEGAFF	TGTGCCACCAGCAATCCCCAGGGGGAAGGAGCTTTCTTT
TRBV6-1	NA	TRBJ1-1	once	CASSSDRNTEAFF	TGTGCCAGCAGCTCTGACAGGAACACTGAAGCTTTCTTT
TRBV7-6	NA	TRBJ2-1	NA	CASSLSGGPYNEQFF	TGTGCCAGCAGCTTATCCGGGGGCCCTTACAATGAGCAGTTCTTC
TRBV7-9	TRBD1	TRBJ1-1	NA	CASSLPSDRVTEAFF	TGTGCCAGCAGCTTACCCTCGGACAGGGTCACTGAAGCTTTCTTT
TRBV30	NA	TRBJ2-4	NA	CAWAAGSGNIQYF	TGTGCCTGGGCGGCGGGGTCGGGGAACATTCAGTACTTC
TRBV14	NA	TRBJ1-1	NA	CASSQQVVTEAFF	TGTGCCAGCAGCCAGCAGGTAGTCACTGAAGCTTTCTTT
TRBV6-4	NA	TRBJ1-2	NA	CASSDSGGQRGYTF	TGTGCCAGCAGTGACTCAGGGGGGCAGAGGGGCTACACCTTC
TRBV7-2	NA	TRBJ1-1	once	CASRQTGTSMNAFF	TGTGCCAGCAGACAAACCGGGACATCCATGAATGCTTTCTTT
TRBV7-2	TRBD1	TRBJ1-5	once	CASSLVAGGWQPQHF	TGTGCCAGCAGCTTAGTGGCAGGGGGCTGGCAGCCCCAGCATTTT
TRBV9	TRBD2	TRBJ2-3	NA	CASSYRGRTGSTDTQYF	TGTGCCAGCAGCTACCGCGGGAGGACTGGGTCCACAGATACGCAGTATTTT
TRBV4-1	NA	TRBJ2-7	NA	CASSQDPGMDPYEQYF	TGCGCCAGCAGCCAAGATCCCGGGATGGACCCCTACGAGCAGTACTTC
TRBV4-2	NA	TRBJ1-2	NA	CASSQQTGNYGYTF	TGTGCCAGCAGCCAGCAGACGGGGAACTATGGCTACACCTTC
TRBV5-6	NA	TRBJ2-5	NA	CASLSGRGLPGETQYF	TGTGCCAGCCTTTCGGGGCGGGGCCTGCCAGGGGAGACCCAGTACTTC
TRBV7-2	NA	TRBJ2-3	NA	CASSLVRQAFTDTQYF	TGTGCCAGCAGCTTAGTCCGACAGGCCTTCACAGATACGCAGTATTTT
TRBV19	NA	TRBJ1-5	NA	CASSIGTGGNQPQHF	TGTGCCAGTAGTATAGGTACCGGTGGCAATCAGCCCCAGCATTTT
TRBV18	TRBD1	TRBJ1-5	NA	CASSPLGTGANQPQHF	TGTGCCAGCTCACCTCTCGGGACAGGGGCGAATCAGCCCCAGCATTTT
TRBV6-5	TRBD1	TRBJ1-2	NA	CASSEARGHGYTF	TGTGCCAGCAGCGAAGCCAGGGGGCACGGCTACACCTTC
TRBV4-3	TRBD1	TRBJ2-7	NA	CASSPTTDRGRGEQYF	TGCGCCAGCAGCCCCACAACTGACAGGGGGAGGGGGGAGCAGTACTTC
TRBV10-3	TRBD1	TRBJ1-2	medium-sized	CAVWTGEENYGYTF	TGTGCGGTCTGGACAGGGGAAGAGAACTATGGCTACACCTTC
TRBV2	TRBD1	TRBJ1-5	NA	CASKDRGLDQPQHF	TGTGCCAGCAAGGACAGGGGGCTCGATCAGCCCCAGCATTTT
TRBV6-4	TRBD1	TRBJ2-1	NA	CATQQAQGAYNEQFF	TGTGCCACCCAGCAAGCACAGGGGGCCTACAATGAGCAGTTCTTC
TRBV5-1	TRBD2	TRBJ2-7	NA	CASSFGTSGDEQYF	TGCGCCAGCAGCTTCGGGACTAGCGGCGACGAGCAGTACTTC
TRBV27	NA	TRBJ1-1	NA	CASTPGGARATEAFF	TGTGCCAGCACCCCGGGGGGCGCTAGGGCCACTGAAGCTTTCTTT
TRBV6-5	NA	TRBJ2-3	NA	CASSYSPSAADTQYF	TGTGCCAGCAGTTACTCGCCTAGCGCGGCAGATACGCAGTATTTT
TRBV27	TRBD2	TRBJ2-7	NA	CASSLGAGVYEQYF	TGTGCCAGCAGTTTAGGAGCGGGAGTCTACGAGCAGTACTTC
TRBV5-1	NA	TRBJ2-5	NA	CASSPPLGETQYF	TGCGCCAGCAGCCCACCACTAGGAGAGACCCAGTACTTC
TRBV6-5	NA	TRBJ1-2	NA	CASSRTAAVYGYTF	TGTGCCAGCAGCCGGACAGCGGCGGTCTATGGCTACACCTTC
TRBV5-1	NA	TRBJ2-1	once	CASSLGSYNEQFF	TGCGCCAGCAGCTTGGGGAGCTACAATGAGCAGTTCTTC
TRBV7-9	TRBD1	TRBJ2-7	NA	CASSLAPDRGKYF	TGTGCCAGCAGCTTAGCGCCTGACAGGGGGAAGTACTTC
TRBV11-1	TRBD1	TRBJ2-7	once	CASSTGQGGEQYF	TGTGCCAGCAGCACGGGACAGGGAGGCGAGCAGTACTTC
TRBV5-6	NA	TRBJ1-1	NA	CASSLRTNTEAFF	TGTGCCAGCAGCTTGAGGACAAACACTGAAGCTTTCTTT
TRBV9	TRBD1	TRBJ1-1	few	CASSVTQGAEAFF	TGTGCCAGCAGCGTTACTCAGGGGGCTGAAGCTTTCTTT
TRBV7-9	TRBD1	TRBJ1-1	few	CASSFGTGGAEAFF	TGTGCCAGCAGTTTTGGGACAGGGGGGGCTGAAGCTTTCTTT
TRBV27	NA	TRBJ2-2	few	CASKENGQLYNTGELFF	TGTGCCAGCAAGGAGAATGGACAACTTTATAACACCGGGGAGCTGTTTTTT
TRBV28	TRBD1	TRBJ1-2	few	CASSTIQGAGDGYTF	TGTGCCAGCAGTACGATACAGGGGGCTGGGGATGGCTACACCTTC
TRBV7-2	NA	TRBJ2-3	NA	CASSPAQGGRGDTQYF	TGTGCCAGCAGCCCCGCCCAGGGGGGCCGTGGAGATACGCAGTATTTT
TRBV7-9	NA	TRBJ2-2	few	CASSWGGAGELFF	TGTGCCAGCAGCTGGGGAGGCGCCGGGGAGCTGTTTTTT
TRBV19	NA	TRBJ2-3	NA	CASSWTPSRADTQYF	TGTGCCAGTAGTTGGACACCGTCACGGGCAGATACGCAGTATTTT
TRBV2	NA	TRBJ1-3	NA	CASFLYRDTIYF	TGTGCCAGCTTCCTTTACAGGGACACCATATATTTT
TRBV7-9	NA	TRBJ2-5	NA	CASSLAYGETQYF	TGTGCCAGCAGCTTAGCCTATGGGGAGACCCAGTACTTC